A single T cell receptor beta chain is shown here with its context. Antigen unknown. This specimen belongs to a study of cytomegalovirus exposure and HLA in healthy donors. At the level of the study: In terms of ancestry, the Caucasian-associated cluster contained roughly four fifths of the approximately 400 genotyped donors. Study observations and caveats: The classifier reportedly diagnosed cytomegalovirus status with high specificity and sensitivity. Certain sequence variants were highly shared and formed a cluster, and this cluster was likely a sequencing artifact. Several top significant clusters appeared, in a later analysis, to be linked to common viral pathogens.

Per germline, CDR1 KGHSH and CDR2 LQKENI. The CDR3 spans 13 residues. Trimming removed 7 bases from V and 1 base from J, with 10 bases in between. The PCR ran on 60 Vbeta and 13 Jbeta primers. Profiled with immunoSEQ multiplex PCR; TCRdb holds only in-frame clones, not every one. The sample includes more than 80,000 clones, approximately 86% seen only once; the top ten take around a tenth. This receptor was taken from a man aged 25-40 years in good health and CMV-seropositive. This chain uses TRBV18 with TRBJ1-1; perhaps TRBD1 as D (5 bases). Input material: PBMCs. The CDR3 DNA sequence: TGTGCCAGCTTACCCGACAGGAACACTGAAGCTTTCTTT. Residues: CASLPDRNTEAFF.